The source of this T cell receptor beta chain is a study of cytomegalovirus exposure and HLA in healthy donors. Study-wide results and caveats: In a later analysis, a missense DCLRE1C variant was linked to TCR beta V- and J-gene trimming.

On this clone itself: No antigen is known for it.

Primers included in the PCR were 60 Vbeta and 13 Jbeta primers. Method: immunoSEQ multiplex PCR; TCRdb's copy keeps in-frame clones and lacks some. There are around 130,000 clones in the sample; 82% occur only once, and approximately 11% lies in the top ten. With V trimmed by 0 bases and J by 5 bases, 9 bases remained unmatched. Germline CDR1 LGHNA, CDR2 YSLEER. The CDR3 is 17 residues long. The chain combines TRBV4-3 with TRBJ2-1, with 8 bases fitting TRBD1. This receptor was obtained from a male donor in good health and CMV-seropositive. Specimen: PBMCs. CDR3 sequence reads: CASSQDSIAGGNNEQFF. Written as DNA, the CDR3 is TGCGCCAGCAGCCAAGATAGCATCGCAGGGGGCAACAATGAGCAGTTCTTC.